This is a list of T cell receptor beta chains from one sample in a study of control samples from healthy donors and cancer patients. Assay used: immunoSEQ multiplex PCR; TCRdb lists only in-frame clones, some missing. The sample holds about 120,000 clones; approximately 90% are singletons and the top ten take about 2.1%. Sequenced input: blood. These receptors came from a woman in her 70s in good health. The CDR3 runs from the conserved cysteine through the conserved F or W. The order of the fields is J gene, clone size, V gene, D gene, CDR3 DNA, CDR3 protein. D genes are given only for firm matches. The size of a clone is reported for some rows only, either as once, few or many, or as a class for expanded clones.

TRBJ1-1 NA TRBV7-6 NA TGTGCCAGCAGCTTAGCGCCGGGCCCACACACTGAAGCTTTCTTT CASSLAPGPHTEAFF
TRBJ1-6 NA TRBV3-1/TRBV3-2 NA TGTGCCAGCAGCCAAGGGCCTTTAAGCTCCTATAATTCACCCCTCCACTTT CASSQGPLSSYNSPLHF
TRBJ1-1 once TRBV5-5 NA TGTGCCAGCAGCTTGGGACACAGGAACACTGAAGCTTTCTTT CASSLGHRNTEAFF
TRBJ2-5 NA TRBV5-1 TRBD2 TGCGCCAGCACCCAGAGCGGGGCCTTTGTGACCCAGTACTTC CASTQSGAFVTQYF
TRBJ2-5 once TRBV3-1/TRBV3-2 NA TGTGCCAGCAGCCCCCCACAAGAAGGGACCCAGTACTTC CASSPPQEGTQYF
TRBJ2-2 NA TRBV4-3 TRBD2 TGCGCCAGCAGCCAAGTAGCGGGGGGTAACACCGGGGAGCTGTTTTTT CASSQVAGGNTGELFF
TRBJ1-3 NA TRBV4-2 NA TGTGCCAGCAGCCAAGCCGATGGAAACACCATATATTTT CASSQADGNTIYF
TRBJ1-1 NA TRBV7-2 TRBD1 TGTGCCAGCAGCTTCGTACAGGGACAGACTGAAGCTTTCTTT CASSFVQGQTEAFF
TRBJ2-7 NA TRBV24-1 NA TGTGCCACCAGTGATTGCCAGGGGCCCTACGAGCAGTACTTC CATSDCQGPYEQYF
TRBJ2-1 NA TRBV7-9 TRBD1 TGTGCCAGCAGCTCAACGGGACAGGGGGGAAATGAGCAGTTCTTC CASSSTGQGGNEQFF
TRBJ1-2 NA TRBV19 TRBD1 TGTGCCAGTAGTGGACGGGGACAGGGGGTCAGGAACTATGGCTACACCTTC CASSGRGQGVRNYGYTF
TRBJ1-1 NA TRBV6-2/TRBV6-3 TRBD1 TGTGCCAGCAGCCACGGGGACAGGGCCACTGAAGCTTTCTTT CASSHGDRATEAFF
TRBJ2-5 NA TRBV12-3/TRBV12-4 NA TGTGCCAGCAGTTTAGATTCCCCAGAGACCCAGTACTTC CASSLDSPETQYF
TRBJ1-1 few TRBV12-3/TRBV12-4 NA TGTGCCAGCAGTTTTTCCCCGCTGGGGGAAGCTTTCTTT CASSFSPLGEAFF
TRBJ1-2 once TRBV27 NA TGTGCCAGCAGTGCGCGGGACGCCTGGGGCTACACCTTC CASSARDAWGYTF
TRBJ2-3 NA TRBV28 TRBD2 TGTGCCAGCAGCCTCTCATTGGGGGGGGAGGCAGATACGCAGTATTTT CASSLSLGGEADTQYF
TRBJ2-3 NA TRBV9 NA TGTGCCAGCAGCCCAGGGGAAGGAAGGGGGACAGATACGCAGTATTTT CASSPGEGRGTDTQYF
TRBJ1-2 NA TRBV18 TRBD1 TGTGCCAGCTCACCACCGCCCGGGACAGGGGGAGGTGGCTACACCTTC CASSPPPGTGGGGYTF
TRBJ2-2 NA TRBV12-3/TRBV12-4 NA TGTGCCAGCAGTGAGCATCACACCGGGGAGCTGTTTTTT CASSEHHTGELFF
TRBJ1-2 once TRBV5-4 TRBD1 TGTGCCAGCAGCTTGCCGGGACAGACTTCCTATGGCTACACCTTC CASSLPGQTSYGYTF
TRBJ2-3 NA TRBV5-4 TRBD1 TGTGCCAGCAGCTTGGCCGGGACAGGGCAAGATACGCAGTATTTT CASSLAGTGQDTQYF
TRBJ1-1 NA TRBV15 NA TGTGCCACCAGCAGAGATAATTTTGGAGGGTCTGAAGCTTTCTTT CATSRDNFGGSEAFF
TRBJ1-3 NA TRBV3-1/TRBV3-2 NA TGTGCCAGCAGCCAAGTTCTAGTCTCTGGAAACACCATATATTTT CASSQVLVSGNTIYF
TRBJ1-2 NA TRBV2 NA TGTGCCAGCAGAAGGGACAATAACTATGGCTACACCTTC CASRRDNNYGYTF
TRBJ2-7 NA TRBV20-1 TRBD1 TGCAGTGCTAGTCCCTCCGACAGGGGGAGCTCCTACGAGCAGTACTTC CSASPSDRGSSYEQYF
TRBJ1-1 NA TRBV29-1 NA TGCAGCGTCCACCGGAGGACTGAAGCTTTCTTT CSVHRRTEAFF
TRBJ1-1 NA TRBV19 TRBD1 TGTGCCAGTAGTCCAGGGACAGGGAAGGGCTCTGAAGCTTTCTTT CASSPGTGKGSEAFF
TRBJ1-1 NA TRBV6-2/TRBV6-3 NA TGTGCCAGCAGTCGGGAGCAGAACACTGAAGCTTTCTTT CASSREQNTEAFF
TRBJ1-5 once TRBV28 NA TGTGCCAGCAGTTTATATCAGCGGCCCCAGCATTTT CASSLYQRPQHF
TRBJ2-2 NA TRBV3-1/TRBV3-2 TRBD2 TGTGCCAGCAGCCAAGTAGCGGGGGGGCCGCGGACCGGGGAGCTGTTTTTT CASSQVAGGPRTGELFF
TRBJ1-5 NA TRBV2 NA TGTGCCAGCAGTGGGGAGACCCAGCCCCAGCATTTT CASSGETQPQHF
TRBJ2-1 NA TRBV7-9 NA TGTGCCAGCAGCTCCGCCGACGGCTACAATGAGCAGTTCTTC CASSSADGYNEQFF
TRBJ1-6 NA TRBV5-8 NA TGTGCCAGCAGCTTGGTCCGGTCCGGGTCACCCCTCCACTTT CASSLVRSGSPLHF
TRBJ2-7 NA TRBV7-9 TRBD1 TGTGCCAGCAGCTTAGCGGGACAGGGTGGGCAGTACTTC CASSLAGQGGQYF
TRBJ1-4 NA TRBV27 NA TGTGCCAGCACTACGGGACGGTTGAATGAAAAACTGTTTTTT CASTTGRLNEKLFF
TRBJ1-6 NA TRBV10-1 NA TGCGCCAGCAGTGACCGGACGGCGGGTTCACCCCTCCACTTT CASSDRTAGSPLHF
TRBJ1-2 NA TRBV12-3/TRBV12-4 TRBD1 TGTGCCAGCAGTAAGTTAGGGGGCGCTGGCTACACCTTC CASSKLGGAGYTF
TRBJ2-5 NA TRBV2 NA TGTGCCAGCAGTGCGGGTTGGGAGACCCAGTACTTC CASSAGWETQYF
TRBJ2-1 NA TRBV5-1 NA TGCGCCAGCGGGGACCGAAACAATGAGCAGTTCTTC CASGDRNNEQFF
TRBJ2-3 NA TRBV19 NA TGTGCCAGTAGTACCCAGCGGGCGCAGTATTTT CASSTQRAQYF
TRBJ2-7 NA TRBV3-1/TRBV3-2 TRBD2 TGTGCCAGCAGCCCAACTAGCGGGGCCTCCTACGAGCAGTACTTC CASSPTSGASYEQYF
TRBJ2-3 once TRBV4-2 NA TGTGCCAGCAGCCAAGATGGACGCACAGATACGCAGTATTTT CASSQDGRTDTQYF
TRBJ2-5 NA TRBV18 TRBD2 TGTGCCAGCTCACCAGCGGGGGGCCAGGAGACCCAGTACTTC CASSPAGGQETQYF